This TCR beta chain comes out of a study of beta chain features in type 1 diabetes. The authors reverse transcribed all of the isolated RNA, so sequencing captured expressed TCRB transcripts. The table came from immunoSEQ multiplex PCR; TCRdb's copy has only in-frame clones and leaves some out. The sample has around 250,000 clones, 68% seen once; the top ten hold roughly 0.048%. This clone was detected once. Its antigen is not known. Findings and limits, study-wide: It was among patients, rather than healthy donors, that naive, central memory and Treg TCRB repertoires appeared more similar. Short templates might get an advantage during PCR, and this would be equal in patients and controls.

V dropped 0 bases and J dropped 6 bases, with 11 bases sitting between them. The length of the CDR3 is 15 residues. The germline CDR1 and CDR2 sequences are LNHNV and YYDKDF (reference sequence). Naive, central memory, regulatory and stem cell-like memory cells within the CD4+ compartment were sorted using CD45RO/CCR7/CD25/CD127/CD95/CD27. This chain links TRBV15 with TRBJ2-2; D remains ambiguous. This clonotype was obtained from a man in his thirties or forties in good health. Sequenced material: naive CD4+ T cells from blood. The CDR3 DNA is TGTGCCACCAGCAGAGATTCGTACGGGCCCGGGGAGCTGTTTTTT. This encodes CATSRDSYGPGELFF.